Below are 3 T cell receptor beta chains sequenced from a single sample in a study of breast tumors, draining lymph nodes, adjacent tissues. TCRdb redid the calling of the multiplex PCR reads with MiXCR, one entry per CDR3 protein. The data show about 66,000 distinct CDR3 sequences, approximately 47% seen once. The sample was breast tumor tissue. The source of these receptors is a female donor with breast cancer. Some clones in this sample may be carry-over from other donors' samples.

This clonotype has at least ten counts. This chain joins TRBV19 and TRBJ1-5; D remains unclear. The V gene lost 3 bases and the J gene lost 5 bases, with 17 bases spanning the gap. The CDR3 is made up of 16 amino acids. Germline CDR1 reads LNHDA; CDR2 reads SQIVND (reference sequence). The CDR3 loop is CASSMLRVLGDQPQHF. Written as DNA, the CDR3 is TGTGCCAGTAGTATGCTCCGGGTTTTGGGTGATCAGCCCCAGCATTTT.

Of note for this clonotype: A read error may explain this, as a much larger clone is one base away. Likely a read error: the CDR3 ends without its conserved phenylalanine or tryptophan. The chain uses TRBV12-3 or TRBV12-4 and TRBJ2-1, with no clear D. Trimming took off 6 bases at V and 12 bases at J, with 18 bases between the two ends. The CDR3 contains 13 residues. Here the CDR3 DNA reads TGTGCCAGCAGCTTACAAGGATTCGATGGGCAGTTCCTC. Encoded protein: CASSLQGFDGQFL.

In its sample, this clonotype was seen a few times. V and J are TRBV20-1 and TRBJ2-1; 12 bases map to TRBD2. The V segment lost 3 bases and the J segment 7 bases; nucleotides outside the gene matches: 13. This CDR3 spans 17 amino acids. Germline assignment: CDR1 DFQATT and CDR2 SNEGSKA (reference sequence). The CDR3 region has the DNA TGCAGTGCTAGGGGGTGGGCTAGCGGGGGGGGGGGGAATGAGCAGTTCTTC. It codes for CSARGWASGGGGNEQFF.